This TCR beta chain originates from a study of monozygotic twins with inflammatory bowel disease. The CDR3 contains 14 residues. The germline V gene encodes CDR1 SQVTM and CDR2 ANQGSEA. A total RNA quantity of 3500 ng went into each TCR library. TCRdb reworked the 5' RACE reads into one entry per CDR3 protein, no DNA. This sample's clone table lists more than 110,000 distinct CDR3 sequences. The specimen sequenced was blood. This TCR derives from a human donor with ulcerative colitis or Crohn's disease, or a healthy co-twin of an affected twin (not recorded which). The chain links TRBV29-1 to TRBJ2-2; checking the TCRdb D call of TRBD1 is not possible without DNA. The CDR3 sequence: CSVVGQGVTGELFF.